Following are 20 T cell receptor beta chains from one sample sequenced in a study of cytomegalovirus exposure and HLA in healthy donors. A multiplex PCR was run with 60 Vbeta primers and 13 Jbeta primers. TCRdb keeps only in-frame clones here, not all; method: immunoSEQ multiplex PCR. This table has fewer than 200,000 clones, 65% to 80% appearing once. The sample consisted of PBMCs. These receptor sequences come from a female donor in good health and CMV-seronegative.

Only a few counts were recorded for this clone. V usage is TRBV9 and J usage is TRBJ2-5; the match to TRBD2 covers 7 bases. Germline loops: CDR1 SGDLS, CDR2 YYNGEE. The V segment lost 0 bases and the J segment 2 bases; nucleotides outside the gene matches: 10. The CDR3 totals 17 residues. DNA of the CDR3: TGTGCCAGCAGCGTAGCGAGTGTTTTGGGAGGGCAAGAGACCCAGTACTTC. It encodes CASSVASVLGGQETQYF.

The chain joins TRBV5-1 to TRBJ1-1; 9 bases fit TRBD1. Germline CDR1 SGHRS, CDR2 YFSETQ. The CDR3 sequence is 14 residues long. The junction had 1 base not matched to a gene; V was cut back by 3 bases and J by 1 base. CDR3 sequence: CASSWDRANTEAFF. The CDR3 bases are TGCGCCAGCAGCTGGGACAGGGCGAACACTGAAGCTTTCTTT.

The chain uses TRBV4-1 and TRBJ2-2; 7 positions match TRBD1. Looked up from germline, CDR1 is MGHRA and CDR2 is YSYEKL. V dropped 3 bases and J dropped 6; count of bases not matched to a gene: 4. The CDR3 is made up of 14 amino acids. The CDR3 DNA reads TGCGCCAGCAGCCAGACAGGGTTGGCCGGGGAGCTGTTTTTT. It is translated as CASSQTGLAGELFF.

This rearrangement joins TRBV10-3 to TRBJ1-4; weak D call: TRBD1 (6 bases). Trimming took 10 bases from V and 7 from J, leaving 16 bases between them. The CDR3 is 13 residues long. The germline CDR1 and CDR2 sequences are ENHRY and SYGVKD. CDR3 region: CATYQGNGEKLFF. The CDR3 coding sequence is TGTGCCACCTATCAGGGGAACGGTGAAAAACTGTTTTTT.

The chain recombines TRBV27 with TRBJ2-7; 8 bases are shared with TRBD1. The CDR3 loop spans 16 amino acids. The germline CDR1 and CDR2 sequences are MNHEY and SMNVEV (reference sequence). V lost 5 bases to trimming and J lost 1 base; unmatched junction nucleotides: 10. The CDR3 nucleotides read TGTGCCAGCAGTAGAACCGGGACAGGCACGTCCTACGAGCAGTACTTC. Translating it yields CASSRTGTGTSYEQYF.

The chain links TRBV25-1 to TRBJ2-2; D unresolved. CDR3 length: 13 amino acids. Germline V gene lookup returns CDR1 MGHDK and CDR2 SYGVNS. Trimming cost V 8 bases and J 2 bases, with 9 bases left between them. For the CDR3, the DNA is TGTGCCAGCTCAGACTTCAACACCGGGGAGCTGTTTTTT. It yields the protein CASSDFNTGELFF.

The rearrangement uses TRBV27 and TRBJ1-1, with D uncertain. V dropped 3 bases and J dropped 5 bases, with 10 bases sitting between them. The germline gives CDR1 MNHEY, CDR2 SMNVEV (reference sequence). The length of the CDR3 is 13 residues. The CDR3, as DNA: TGTGCCAGCAGTTTCGGGTTTGGTACTGAAGCTTTCTTT. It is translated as CASSFGFGTEAFF.

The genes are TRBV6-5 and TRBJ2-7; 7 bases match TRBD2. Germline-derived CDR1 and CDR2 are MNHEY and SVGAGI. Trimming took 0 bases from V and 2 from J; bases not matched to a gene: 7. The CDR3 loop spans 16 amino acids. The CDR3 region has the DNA TGTGCCAGCAGTTACTCGTTGGGCGGGAGCGCCTACGAGCAGTACTTC. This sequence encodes CASSYSLGGSAYEQYF.

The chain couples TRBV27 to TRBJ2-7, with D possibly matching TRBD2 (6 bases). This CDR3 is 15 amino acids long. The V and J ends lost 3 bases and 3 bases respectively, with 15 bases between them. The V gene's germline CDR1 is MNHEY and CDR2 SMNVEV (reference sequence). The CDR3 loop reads CASSFGSGNFYEQYF. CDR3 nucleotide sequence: TGTGCCAGCAGTTTTGGTAGCGGCAACTTCTACGAGCAGTACTTC.

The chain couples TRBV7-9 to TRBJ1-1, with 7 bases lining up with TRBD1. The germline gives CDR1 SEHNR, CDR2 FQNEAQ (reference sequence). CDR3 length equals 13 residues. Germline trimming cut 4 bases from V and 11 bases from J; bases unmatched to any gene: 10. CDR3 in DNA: TGTGCCAGCAGCTCAACAATACAGGGGCCCGCTTTCTTT. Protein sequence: CASSSTIQGPAFF. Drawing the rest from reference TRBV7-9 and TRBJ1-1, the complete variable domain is DTGVSQNPRHKITKRGQNVTFRCDPISEHNRLYWYRQTLGQGPEFLTYFQNEAQLEKSRLLSDRFSAERPKGSFSTLEIQRTEQGDSAMYLCASSSTIQGPAFFGQGTRLTVV.

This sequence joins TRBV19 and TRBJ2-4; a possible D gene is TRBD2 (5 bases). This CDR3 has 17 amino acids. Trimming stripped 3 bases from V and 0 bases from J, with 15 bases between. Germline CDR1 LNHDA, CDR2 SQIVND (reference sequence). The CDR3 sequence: CASSINGGNLAKNIQYF. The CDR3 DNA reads TGTGCCAGTAGTATTAATGGAGGAAATCTAGCCAAAAACATTCAGTACTTC.

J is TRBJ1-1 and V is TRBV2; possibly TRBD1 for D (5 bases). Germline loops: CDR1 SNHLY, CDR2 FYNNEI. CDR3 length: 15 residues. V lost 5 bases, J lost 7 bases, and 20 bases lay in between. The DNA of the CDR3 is TGTGCCAGCAGTTATCAACAGGTTAGTCTGAATGAAGCTTTCTTT. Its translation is CASSYQQVSLNEAFF.

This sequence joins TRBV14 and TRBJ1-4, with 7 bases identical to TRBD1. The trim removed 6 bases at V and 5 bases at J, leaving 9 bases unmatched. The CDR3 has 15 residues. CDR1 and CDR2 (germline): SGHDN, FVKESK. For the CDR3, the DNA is TGTGCCAGCAGTCTGGCTCGACAGGGAAATGAAAAACTGTTTTTT. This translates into CASSLARQGNEKLFF.

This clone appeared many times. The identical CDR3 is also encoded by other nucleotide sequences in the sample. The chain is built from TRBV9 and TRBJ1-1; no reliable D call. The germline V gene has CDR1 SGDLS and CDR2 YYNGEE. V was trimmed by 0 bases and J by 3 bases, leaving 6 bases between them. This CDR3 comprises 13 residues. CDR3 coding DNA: TGTGCCAGCAGCGTAGCCACGGACACTGAAGCTTTCTTT. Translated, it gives CASSVATDTEAFF.

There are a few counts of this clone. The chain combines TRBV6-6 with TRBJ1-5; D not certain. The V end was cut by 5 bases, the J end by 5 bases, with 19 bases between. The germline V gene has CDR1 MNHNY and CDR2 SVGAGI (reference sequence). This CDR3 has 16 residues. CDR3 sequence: CASSHRATAAHQPQHF. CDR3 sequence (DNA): TGTGCCAGCAGTCACAGAGCCACAGCGGCCCATCAGCCCCAGCATTTT.

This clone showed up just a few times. The CDR3 DNA follows: TGTGCCAGCAGCTTGGGAGGGGCGAACACCGGGGAGCTGTTTTTT. Its translation is CASSLGGANTGELFF. The rearrangement uses TRBV7-6 and TRBJ2-2, with 7 bases matching TRBD2. The germline V gene has CDR1 SGHVS and CDR2 FNYEAQ. V lost 3 bases, J lost 0 bases, and 1 base stayed unmatched. The CDR3 length is 15 residues. Combining the CDR3 with reference TRBV7-6 and TRBJ2-2 gives the whole variable domain GAGVSQSPRYKVTKRGQDVALRCDPISGHVSLYWYRQALGQGPEFLTYFNYEAQQDKSGLPNDRFSAERPEGSISTLTIQRTEQRDSAMYRCASSLGGANTGELFFGEGSRLTVL.

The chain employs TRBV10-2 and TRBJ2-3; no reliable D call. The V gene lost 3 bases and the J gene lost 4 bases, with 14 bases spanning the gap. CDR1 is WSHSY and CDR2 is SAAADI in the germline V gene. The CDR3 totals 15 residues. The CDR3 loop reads CASSDMGLGPDTQYF. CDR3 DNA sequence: TGCGCCAGCAGTGACATGGGCTTGGGCCCAGATACGCAGTATTTT.

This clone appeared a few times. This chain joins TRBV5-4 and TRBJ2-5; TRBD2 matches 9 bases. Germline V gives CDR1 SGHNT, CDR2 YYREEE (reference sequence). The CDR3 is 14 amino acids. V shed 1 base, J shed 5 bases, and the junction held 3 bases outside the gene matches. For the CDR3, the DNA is TGTGCCAGCAGCTTGAAAGCGGGGGGTGAGACCCAGTACTTC. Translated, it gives CASSLKAGGETQYF.

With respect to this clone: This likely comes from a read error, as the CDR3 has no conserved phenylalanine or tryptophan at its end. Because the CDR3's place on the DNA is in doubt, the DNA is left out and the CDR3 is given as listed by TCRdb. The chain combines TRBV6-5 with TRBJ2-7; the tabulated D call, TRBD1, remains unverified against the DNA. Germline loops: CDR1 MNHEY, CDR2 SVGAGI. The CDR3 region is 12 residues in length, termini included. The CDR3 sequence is CASNPPPTESPR.

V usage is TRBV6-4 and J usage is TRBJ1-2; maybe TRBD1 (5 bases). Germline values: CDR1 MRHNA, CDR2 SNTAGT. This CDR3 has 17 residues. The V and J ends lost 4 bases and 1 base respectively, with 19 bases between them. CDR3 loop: CASSAPPSGGVNYGYTF. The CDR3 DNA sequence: TGTGCCAGCAGTGCCCCCCCCTCCGGGGGAGTTAACTATGGCTACACCTTC.